The 15 T cell receptor beta chains below all came from one sample that was sequenced in a study of T cells in Graves' hyperthyroidism and ophthalmopathy. It was RNA transcripts that yielded the amplified TCR beta CDR3 regions. A first-round RT-PCR of the TCR CDR3 used the HTBI primer set. TCRdb recomputed calls from the multiplex PCR reads with MiXCR, one row per CDR3 protein. The table lists hundreds of thousands of distinct CDR3 sequences, roughly 14% of them singletons. Specimen: blood. The receptors shown here come from a woman in her 40s with Graves' ophthalmopathy.

This clonotype occurred many times. The genes are TRBV6-1 and TRBJ1-5; D gene unclear. CDR1 and CDR2 (germline): MNHNS, SASEGT. This CDR3 region has 13 residues. Trimming removed 3 bases from V and 9 bases from J, with 12 bases in between. For the CDR3, the DNA is TGTGCCAGCAGTGAGGCGGGGTACTGGCCCCAGCATTTT. Its translation is CASSEAGYWPQHF.

In this sample, this clonotype turned up many times. This chain joins TRBV6-5 and TRBJ2-5; TRBD2 aligns across 8 bases. CDR1 and CDR2 (germline): MNHEY, SVGAGI. The length of the CDR3 is 17 residues. Unmatched junction bases numbered 10, after V lost 1 base and J lost 3 bases. CDR3 region: CASSYFKAGAGEETQYF. The CDR3 bases are TGTGCCAGCAGTTACTTTAAAGCGGGAGCGGGGGAAGAGACCCAGTACTTC.

This chain connects TRBV28 to TRBJ2-7; TRBD1 agrees at 8 bases. V lost 6 bases to trimming and J lost 1 base; unmatched junction nucleotides: 8. Germline CDR1 and CDR2: MDHEN and SYDVKM. The CDR3 extends over 15 amino acids. CDR3 sequence (DNA): TGTGCCAGCAGGCCGGACAGGGAACTGTCCTACGAGCAGTACTTC. Translation gives CASRPDRELSYEQYF.

This clonotype was seen a few times. Written as DNA, the CDR3 is TGCGCCAGCAGCTTGGAGCAGGCCTATAATTCACCCCTCCACTTT. Amino acid sequence: CASSLEQAYNSPLHF. The chain employs TRBV5-1 and TRBJ1-6; unclear D gene. The CDR3 has 15 residues. V was trimmed by 0 bases and J by 2 bases, leaving 6 bases between them. Germline CDR1 is SGHRS and CDR2 is YFSETQ.

This clonotype came up a few times. The chain recombines TRBV7-7 with TRBJ1-1; D may be TRBD1 (5 bases). From germline, CDR1 is SSHAT and CDR2 FNYEAQ (reference sequence). The CDR3 consists of 13 residues. CDR3 region: CANPGLLNTEAFF. Here the CDR3 DNA reads TGTGCTAATCCGGGACTTTTGAACACTGAAGCTTTCTTT.

This clonotype was recorded many times. J is TRBJ2-5 and V is TRBV11-2; D remains ambiguous. The CDR3 extends over 14 amino acids. In germline, CDR1 is SGHAT, CDR2 FQNNGV. Trimming took 1 base from V and 1 from J, leaving 7 bases between them. The CDR3 nucleotides read TGTGCCAGCAGCTTAGCGCAGGCCCAAGAGACCCAGTACTTC. Amino acid sequence: CASSLAQAQETQYF.

This clonotype has ten or more counts. The chain couples TRBV6-5 to TRBJ2-7; D is perhaps TRBD1 (6 bases). V shed 5 bases and J shed 5 bases, with 13 bases lying between them. Germline V gene lookup returns CDR1 MNHEY and CDR2 SVGAGI. The CDR3 runs to 13 residues. CDR3 bases: TGTGCCAGCAGTAACAGGGATCGCAACGAGCAGTACTTC. Its translation: CASSNRDRNEQYF.

This clonotype showed up just a few times. The chain employs TRBV28 and TRBJ2-7; 12 bases line up with TRBD2. The germline gives CDR1 MDHEN, CDR2 SYDVKM. The V and J ends lost 7 bases and 4 bases, in that order; junction bases with no gene match: 8. CDR3 length equals 15 residues. The CDR3 DNA reads TGTGCCAGCACGGGAGGGACTAGCGGGTTTTACGAGCAGTACTTC. This codes for CASTGGTSGFYEQYF.

This chain uses TRBV28 with TRBJ2-7; D unclear. V was pared by 3 bases and J by 5 bases, with 11 bases between. Germline V gene sequence: CDR1 MDHEN, CDR2 SYDVKM. CDR3 length: 13 amino acids. CDR3 residues: CASSFSRLNEQYF. The DNA of the CDR3 is TGTGCCAGCAGTTTTTCCAGGTTGAACGAGCAGTACTTC.

This clonotype was seen only a few times. V usage is TRBV5-1 and J usage is TRBJ1-2; D is possibly TRBD1 (5 bases). Per germline, CDR1 SGHRS and CDR2 YFSETQ. Trimming took 4 bases from V and 4 from J, leaving 17 bases between them. The CDR3 spans 15 residues. The CDR3 here is CASSPVGAAPYGYTF. In DNA form, the CDR3 reads TGCGCCAGCAGCCCGGTAGGGGCAGCTCCCTATGGCTACACCTTC.

The sample holds a few counts of this clonotype. The CDR3 loop is CASSPALDRFNQPQHF. The CDR3, as DNA: TGTGCCAGCAGCCCAGCCTTGGACAGGTTCAATCAGCCCCAGCATTTT. This chain joins TRBV4-2 and TRBJ1-5, with 7 positions matching TRBD1. Germline loops: CDR1 LGHNA, CDR2 YNFKEQ. After removal of 4 bases from V and 3 bases from J, the junction contained 9 bases not matched to a gene. The CDR3 loop spans 16 amino acids.

The chain couples TRBV20-1 to TRBJ1-2, with D uncertain. The CDR3 consists of 12 residues. Trimming stripped 6 bases from V and 6 bases from J, with 14 bases between. The germline CDR1 and CDR2 sequences are DFQATT and SNEGSKA (reference sequence). The CDR3 reads CSAQRASDGYTF. The CDR3 DNA reads TGCAGTGCCCAGAGGGCATCGGATGGCTACACCTTC.

This clonotype was seen ten or more times. The chain has TRBV9 and TRBJ1-2, with D unresolved. From germline, CDR1 is SGDLS and CDR2 YYNGEE. Deletions cut 2 bases from V and 1 base from J, with 6 bases between. This CDR3 region has 13 residues. The CDR3 here is CASSVGDNYGYTF. CDR3 DNA sequence: TGTGCCAGCAGCGTTGGAGATAACTATGGCTACACCTTC.

V usage is TRBV5-6 and J usage is TRBJ2-7; 9 bases align to TRBD1. Germline values: CDR1 SGHDT, CDR2 YYEEEE. The CDR3 is 15 amino acids. V dropped 1 base and J dropped 5; count of bases not matched to a gene: 7. The CDR3 sequence: CASSLLGTGRDEQYF. For the CDR3, the DNA is TGTGCCAGCAGCTTGCTTGGGACAGGGCGGGACGAGCAGTACTTC. The full variable domain, in which reference TRBV5-6 and TRBJ2-7 provide the parts outside the CDR3, is DAGVTQSPTHLIKTRGQQVTLRCSPKSGHDTVSWYQQALGQGPQFIFQYYEEEERQRGNFPDRFSGHQFPNYSSELNVNALLLGDSALYLCASSLLGTGRDEQYFGPGTRLTVT.

The table lists this clonotype with many counts. The J gene is TRBJ2-2, the V gene TRBV28; D not resolved. V lost 8 bases and J 1 base, leaving 8 bases between the germline ends. CDR1 MDHEN and CDR2 SYDVKM come from the germline V gene. The CDR3 is 13 residues long. This chain's CDR3 is CASLVGNTGELFF. Written as DNA, the CDR3 is TGTGCCAGCCTTGTCGGGAACACCGGGGAGCTGTTTTTT.